Listed here is a single T cell receptor (beta chain). Its specificity is not known. Germline CDR1 is SEHNR and CDR2 is FQNEAQ (reference sequence). Trimming cost V 1 base and J 8 bases, with 14 bases left between them. This CDR3 has 15 residues. Researchers divided each subset's genomic DNA evenly across several immunoSEQ plates. Original data processing: Junction-only immunoSEQ sequences carried no quality scores, so filtering differed. Data came from immunoSEQ multiplex PCR; TCRdb stores just in-frame clones and leaves some out. That table gives V, J and clone size, and the DNA gave D and trimming. Altogether nearly 2 million clones are present, about 94% being singletons, with the ten largest covering 1% to 1.5%. The record originates from a study of shared clonotypes between healthy human individuals. Across the whole study: Each donor's CD4 naive and CD4 memory cells filled three plates apiece, CD8 naive two, and CD8 memory one. Study outcomes and limitations: Between several donors, naive CD4 clonotypes were shared at a level of about 5%.

The naive CD8 population came from CD45RO-negative cells selected for CCR7, without terminally differentiated effector memory CD45RA+ cells. Sequenced material: naive CD8+ T cells sorted from blood. The V and J genes are TRBV7-9 and TRBJ1-4; D perhaps matches TRBD1 (5 bases). The receptor's source is a young man in good health. CDR3 residues: CASSLVVGGNEKLFF. For the CDR3, the DNA is TGTGCCAGCAGCTTAGTTGTTGGGGGAAACGAAAAACTGTTTTTT.